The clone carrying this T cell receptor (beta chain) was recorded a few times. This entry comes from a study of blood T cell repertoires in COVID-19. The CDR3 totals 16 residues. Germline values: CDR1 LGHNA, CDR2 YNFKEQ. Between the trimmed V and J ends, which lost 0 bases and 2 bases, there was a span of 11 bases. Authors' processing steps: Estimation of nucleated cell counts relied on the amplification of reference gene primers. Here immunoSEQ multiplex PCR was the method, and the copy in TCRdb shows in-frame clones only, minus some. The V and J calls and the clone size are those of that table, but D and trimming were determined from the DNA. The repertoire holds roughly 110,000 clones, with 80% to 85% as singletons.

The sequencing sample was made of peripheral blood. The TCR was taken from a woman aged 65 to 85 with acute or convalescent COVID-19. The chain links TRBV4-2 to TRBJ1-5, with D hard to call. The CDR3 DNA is TGTGCCAGCAGCCAAGATCTTCGGGATCGCAATCAGCCCCAGCATTTT. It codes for CASSQDLRDRNQPQHF.